A selection of T cell receptor beta chains follows, all from one sample in a study of blood T cell repertoires in COVID-19. Repertoires were generated with immunoSEQ multiplex PCR, while TCRdb's copy carries only in-frame clones and drops some. The data contain about 220,000 clones, 65% to 90% of them singletons. The sequencing input was peripheral blood. These receptors were taken from a woman between 70 and 85 years old with acute or convalescent COVID-19. CDR3s include the opening cysteine and the closing phenylalanine or tryptophan. A D gene is named only where the DNA matches it firmly. Rows give clone size only sometimes, using once, few, many, or a class for an expanded clone.

TRBV19,TRBJ2-1,few,TRBD2,CASSAGTSVREQFF,TGTGCCAGTAGTGCCGGGACTAGTGTAAGGGAGCAGTTCTTC
TRBV7-2,TRBJ2-5,.,TRBD2,CASSLGAGGETQYF,TGTGCCAGCAGCTTAGGGGCCGGGGGGGAGACCCAGTACTTC
TRBV9,TRBJ1-1,.,.,CASSVGAVNTEAFF,TGTGCCAGCAGCGTGGGCGCCGTGAACACTGAAGCTTTCTTT
TRBV28,TRBJ1-2,many,.,CASSLRPETVYGYTF,TGTGCCAGCAGTTTACGCCCCGAGACAGTCTATGGCTACACCTTC
TRBV5-1,TRBJ2-7,once,.,CASSLLQGLIEQYF,TGCGCCAGCAGCTTGCTGCAGGGTTTAATCGAGCAGTACTTC
TRBV18,TRBJ1-6,.,.,CASSQNRVVNSPLHF,TGTGCCAGCTCACAAAACAGGGTTGTCAATTCACCCCTCCACTTT
TRBV5-1,TRBJ1-2,.,TRBD1,CASSRDRGNYGYTF,TGCGCCAGCAGCCGGGACAGGGGGAACTATGGCTACACCTTC
TRBV18,TRBJ1-2,.,TRBD1,CASSPGTESMSNYGYTF,TGTGCCAGCTCACCAGGGACAGAATCGATGAGTAACTATGGCTACACCTTC
TRBV15,TRBJ2-7,.,TRBD1,CATSPPRRTGIHEQYF,TGTGCCACCAGCCCCCCACGCAGGACAGGGATCCACGAGCAGTACTTC
TRBV5-1,TRBJ1-1,many,.,CASSLRGRNAFF,TGCGCCAGCAGCTTAAGGGGTAGGAATGCTTTCTTT
TRBV6-5,TRBJ1-6,.,TRBD1,CASKTGTGFNSPLHF,TGTGCCAGCAAGACCGGGACAGGGTTTAATTCACCCCTCCACTTT
TRBV11-2,TRBJ2-7,.,.,CASSPGPIYEQYF,TGTGCCAGCAGCCCGGGTCCCATCTACGAGCAGTACTTC
TRBV19,TRBJ1-2,.,.,CASSMKGRNIFGYTF,TGTGCCAGTAGTATGAAGGGGCGAAACATCTTTGGCTACACCTTC
TRBV4-2,TRBJ1-2,few,.,CASSQASRTNYGYTF,TGTGCCAGCAGCCAAGCTTCGCGGACTAACTATGGCTACACCTTC
TRBV7-9,TRBJ1-1,.,TRBD1,CASSPGGLMGNTEAFF,TGTGCCAGCAGCCCAGGGGGGCTAATGGGGAACACTGAAGCTTTCTTT
TRBV19,TRBJ1-3,.,.,CASSLGPGLTEGNTIYF,TGTGCCAGTAGTCTCGGACCGGGACTCACGGAAGGAAACACCATATATTTT
TRBV19,TRBJ1-1,few,.,CASSIGVGLNTEAFF,TGTGCCAGTAGTATAGGCGTCGGGTTGAACACTGAAGCTTTCTTT
TRBV18,TRBJ2-7,.,.,CASSPRQGHEQYF,TGTGCCAGCTCACCTCGGCAGGGCCACGAGCAGTACTTC
TRBV18,TRBJ2-6,.,.,CASSVVPISTGANVLTF,TGTGCCAGCTCAGTAGTCCCTATATCGACAGGGGCCAACGTCCTGACTTTC
TRBV5-4,TRBJ1-2,.,TRBD1,CASSNSGTGGGYGYTF,TGTGCCAGCAGCAATTCAGGGACAGGGGGCGGGTATGGCTACACCTTC
TRBV29-1,TRBJ2-1,.,TRBD2,CSGELGGSYNEQFF,TGCAGCGGGGAGTTGGGGGGGTCCTACAATGAGCAGTTCTTC
TRBV4-2,TRBJ1-6,.,.,CASSQDPLPNSPLHF,TGTGCCAGCAGCCAAGATCCTCTACCTAATTCACCCCTCCACTTT
TRBV5-4,TRBJ1-1,.,.,CASSPGGQYTEAFF,TGTGCCAGCAGCCCTGGTGGGCAATACACTGAAGCTTTCTTT
TRBV6-5,TRBJ2-1,once,.,CASTLGGGRQNEQFF,TGTGCCAGCACCCTTGGGGGGGGGCGGCAAAATGAGCAGTTCTTC
TRBV19,TRBJ1-1,few,TRBD1,CASSGTGVPEAFF,TGTGCCAGCTCCGGGACAGGGGTCCCTGAAGCTTTCTTT
TRBV5-1,TRBJ1-2,.,.,CASSLETGNYGYTF,TGCGCCAGCAGCTTAGAAACAGGGAACTATGGCTACACCTTC
TRBV4-2,TRBJ2-2,.,TRBD2,CASSQLPSGVDANTGELFF,TGTGCCAGCAGCCAACTCCCTAGCGGGGTCGATGCGAACACCGGGGAGCTGTTTTTT
TRBV18,TRBJ2-6,.,.,CASSRTDSYSSGANVLTF,TGTGCCAGCTCACGAACCGACAGTTATAGCTCTGGGGCCAACGTCCTGACTTTC
TRBV11-2,TRBJ1-2,.,.,CASSLERGRVGSRADYGYTF,TGTGCCAGCAGCTTAGAAAGGGGCCGGGTGGGGTCTCGAGCTGACTATGGCTACACCTTC
TRBV4-3,TRBJ2-1,.,.,CASSHGSGWTYNEQFF,TGCGCCAGCAGCCACGGGTCAGGGTGGACCTACAATGAGCAGTTCTTC
TRBV20-1,TRBJ1-1,.,.,CSASELRGGTEAFF,TGCAGTGCTAGTGAGCTCCGGGGAGGGACTGAAGCTTTCTTT
TRBV12-5,TRBJ1-5,.,.,CASAWGGSNQPQHF,TGTGCTAGTGCCTGGGGCGGAAGCAATCAGCCCCAGCATTTT
TRBV7-9,TRBJ2-1,.,TRBD1,CASSPPGTGPYNEQFF,TGTGCCAGCAGCCCCCCGGGGACAGGGCCTTACAATGAGCAGTTCTTC
TRBV12-3/TRBV12-4,TRBJ1-5,.,TRBD1,CAQGDGPNQPQHF,TGTGCCCAGGGGGACGGACCCAATCAGCCCCAGCATTTT
TRBV19,TRBJ1-1,.,.,CASQSQGIMNTEAFF,TGTGCCAGCCAAAGCCAGGGGATAATGAACACTGAAGCTTTCTTT
TRBV18,TRBJ1-2,.,.,CASSAGDYGYTF,TGTGCCAGCTCTGCGGGAGACTATGGCTACACCTTC
TRBV21-1,TRBJ1-5,.,.,CASSKRSDRGENQPQHF,TGTGCCAGCAGCAAAAGGTCCGACAGGGGGGAGAATCAGCCCCAGCATTTT
TRBV6-2/TRBV6-3,TRBJ1-1,.,TRBD1,CASSYSAGQGNTEAFF,TGTGCCAGCAGTTACTCGGCGGGACAGGGGAACACTGAAGCTTTCTTT
TRBV28,TRBJ2-4,.,.,CASSSPAQGAGNIQYF,TGTGCCAGCAGTTCCCCTGCCCAGGGTGCTGGAAACATTCAGTACTTC
TRBV11-3,TRBJ1-1,.,TRBD1,CASSSSQGSAFF,TGTGCCAGCAGCTCTTCACAGGGGTCGGCTTTCTTT
TRBV10-3,TRBJ2-1,.,TRBD2,CATAGLAGASSYNEQFF,TGTGCCACCGCGGGCCTAGCGGGGGCCAGCTCCTACAATGAGCAGTTCTTC
TRBV29-1,TRBJ1-2,.,TRBD1,CSADRVEMEVGYGYTF,TGCAGCGCGGACAGGGTGGAGATGGAAGTGGGATATGGCTACACCTTC